The 17 T cell receptor beta chains given below trace back to one sample, sequenced in a study of PD-L1 blockade in urothelial cancer. Noted time point: pretreatment peripheral blood. Measured with immunoSEQ multiplex PCR; TCRdb has only the in-frame clones, and not every one. Among tens of thousands of clones listed, 84% were seen once. The specimen comprised PBMCs, sampled around atezolizumab (anti-PD-L1) treatment. The source is a woman in her seventies with urothelial cancer.

This chain uses TRBV27 with TRBJ2-7, with TRBD1 identical over 7 bases. Trimming removed 4 bases from V and 4 bases from J; junction bases left unmatched: 4. Per the germline V gene, CDR1 is MNHEY and CDR2 is SMNVEV (reference sequence). The CDR3 has 13 residues. The CDR3 region has the DNA TGTGCCAGCAGTTCCGGGACAGTGTACGAGCAGTACTTC. The encoded protein is CASSSGTVYEQYF.

The chain couples TRBV6-6 to TRBJ2-5; D remains unclear. The V end lost 0 bases, the J end lost 3 bases, and 14 bases lay between the germline ends. CDR3 length: 16 residues. The germline gives CDR1 MNHNY, CDR2 SVGAGI (reference sequence). CDR3 sequence: CASSYSGENLKETQYF. CDR3 in DNA: TGTGCCAGCAGTTACTCGGGCGAAAACCTCAAAGAGACCCAGTACTTC.

The chain employs TRBV29-1 and TRBJ2-7; no reliable D call. V was cut by 3 bases and J by 2 bases, with 8 bases left in between. The CDR3 covers 12 residues. Per the germline V gene, CDR1 is SQVTM and CDR2 is ANQGSEA. CDR3 nucleotide sequence: TGCAGCGTTGACTACCATACCTACGAGCAGTACTTC. Translated: CSVDYHTYEQYF.

The V and J genes are TRBV19 and TRBJ2-7; 9 positions agree with TRBD1. The J segment lost 3 bases and the V segment lost 7 bases, leaving 16 bases of the junction unmatched. Per germline, CDR1 LNHDA and CDR2 SQIVND (reference sequence). CDR3 length equals 17 residues. The CDR3 nucleotides read TGTGCCAGTACCATAGGACGACCGGGACAGGGATTCTACGAGCAGTACTTC. Translating gives CASTIGRPGQGFYEQYF.

The chain couples TRBV13 to TRBJ1-3; 7 nucleotides match TRBD1. V lost 5 bases and J lost 2; bases outside the gene matches: 3. The CDR3 totals 14 residues. CDR1 and CDR2 (germline): PRHDT, FYEKMQ (reference sequence). The CDR3 DNA is TGTGCCAGCAGCCTCGGGACAGCTGGAAACACCATATATTTT. Translating gives CASSLGTAGNTIYF.

The chain links TRBV6-5 to TRBJ1-5; the D is unclear. Germline V CDR1 and CDR2: MNHEY, SVGAGI. The CDR3 is 13 amino acids. With 8 bases removed from V and 0 bases from J, the gap between germline ends came to 8 bases. CDR3 bases: TGTGCCAGCCGGGGTTATAGCAATCAGCCCCAGCATTTT. The encoded protein is CASRGYSNQPQHF.

The chain has TRBV9 and TRBJ2-3, with 7 bases that match TRBD2. The CDR3 totals 16 residues. V trimming: 0 bases; J trimming: 3 bases; junction bases outside the gene matches: 7. The V gene's germline CDR1 is SGDLS and CDR2 YYNGEE. In DNA, the CDR3 is TGTGCCAGCAGCGTAGGGGGGGGAGGCCTAACAGATACGCAGTATTTT. Its translation is CASSVGGGGLTDTQYF. Drawing the rest from reference TRBV9 and TRBJ2-3, the complete variable domain is DSGVTQTPKHLITATGQRVTLRCSPRSGDLSVYWYQQSLDQGLQFLIQYYNGEERAKGNILERFSAQQFPDLHSELNLSSLELGDSALYFCASSVGGGGLTDTQYFGPGTRLTVL.

Worth noting for this clone: Distinct nucleotide sequences in the sample also encode this CDR3. The chain uses TRBV6-1 and TRBJ1-5; tentative D call: TRBD1 (6 bases). This CDR3 has 14 residues. CDR1 is MNHNS and CDR2 is SASEGT in the germline V gene. Trimming pared 7 bases from V and 0 bases from J, leaving 10 bases between. This CDR3 is CASNPTGSNQPQHF. Written as DNA, the CDR3 is TGTGCCAGCAATCCGACAGGTAGCAATCAGCCCCAGCATTTT.

This clone was detected only once. CDR3 sequence: CASSPPWTPADEQYF. CDR3 in DNA: TGTGCCAGCTCACCACCTTGGACCCCAGCGGACGAGCAGTACTTC. J is TRBJ2-7 and V is TRBV18, with D possibly TRBD2 on 5 matching bases. The germline CDR1 and CDR2 sequences are KGHSH and LQKENI. CDR3 length: 15 amino acids. V dropped 0 bases and J dropped 5 bases, with 14 bases sitting between them.

V usage is TRBV28 and J usage is TRBJ2-2; D perhaps matches TRBD2 (6 bases). The ends were cut back, 10 bases at V and 7 bases at J, with 22 bases in the middle. The germline gives CDR1 MDHEN, CDR2 SYDVKM. There are 15 residues in the CDR3. The CDR3 DNA follows: TGTGCCACGGAGGAGGGCCGATTCCTTTTCGGGGAGCTGTTTTTT. Translating gives CATEEGRFLFGELFF.

This chain links TRBV19 with TRBJ2-7; 12 nucleotides line up with TRBD2. The trim removed 4 bases at V and 2 bases at J, leaving 6 bases unmatched. This CDR3 is 16 amino acids long. Germline CDR1 LNHDA, CDR2 SQIVND (reference sequence). CDR3 in DNA: TGTGCCAGTAGTACCCGTACTAGCGGGGGGACCTACGAGCAGTACTTC. Translating it yields CASSTRTSGGTYEQYF.

The rearrangement joins TRBV5-1 to TRBJ1-2, with D hard to call. Germline CDR1 is SGHRS and CDR2 is YFSETQ. V dropped 5 bases and J dropped 6 bases, with 11 bases sitting between them. This CDR3 comprises 12 residues. Here the CDR3 DNA reads TGCGCCAGCAGGCGGAGGTCTAATGGCTACACCTTC. Translating gives CASRRRSNGYTF.

V usage is TRBV29-1 and J usage is TRBJ2-1, with 7 bases aligning to TRBD1. CDR3 length: 16 amino acids. The J segment lost 2 bases and the V segment lost 0 bases, leaving 7 bases of the junction unmatched. CDR1 is SQVTM and CDR2 is ANQGSEA in the germline V gene. Here the CDR3 reads CSVEDPGQLPYNEQFF. In DNA, the CDR3 is TGCAGCGTTGAAGACCCGGGACAGTTACCCTACAATGAGCAGTTCTTC.

V is TRBV13 and J is TRBJ1-2, with 7 bases aligning to TRBD1. Germline V gene data show CDR1 as PRHDT and CDR2 as FYEKMQ (reference sequence). This CDR3 is 15 amino acids long. With 6 bases clipped from V and 5 bases from J, the junction kept 12 bases outside the gene matches. DNA of the CDR3: TGTGCCAGCAGGCAAACAGGGGTGGCTGGGTATGGCTACACCTTC. As protein: CASRQTGVAGYGYTF.

This chain links TRBV27 with TRBJ2-1, with D tentatively TRBD1 (7 bases). The length of the CDR3 is 16 residues. With 3 bases removed from V and 8 bases from J, the gap between germline ends came to 20 bases. The germline CDR1 and CDR2 sequences are MNHEY and SMNVEV (reference sequence). The CDR3: CASSLSEGAGVYEQFF. CDR3 DNA sequence: TGTGCCAGCAGTTTGTCGGAGGGGGCCGGCGTATATGAGCAGTTCTTC.

CDR3: CASSSSSGQGIYEQYF. The CDR3 DNA follows: TGTGCCAGTAGTTCATCCTCGGGACAGGGGATATACGAGCAGTACTTC. V and J are TRBV19 and TRBJ2-7, with 10 bases aligning to TRBD1. The CDR3 covers 16 residues. Germline lookup yields CDR1 LNHDA and CDR2 SQIVND (reference sequence). The ends lost 5 bases at V and 4 bases at J; junction bases unmatched: 11.

CDR3 sequence reads: CASSEASGQSNQPQHF. DNA of the CDR3: TGTGCCAGCAGTGAGGCCTCTGGACAGAGCAATCAGCCCCAGCATTTT. The genes are TRBV2 and TRBJ1-5; weak D call: TRBD1 (6 bases). The V end was cut by 3 bases, the J end by 1 base, with 13 bases between. From germline, CDR1 is SNHLY and CDR2 FYNNEI. This CDR3 has 16 residues. Looking up the rest from reference TRBV2 and TRBJ1-5 gives the full variable domain: EPEVTQTPSHQVTQMGQEVILRCVPISNHLYFYWYRQILGQKVEFLVSFYNNEISEKSEIFDDQFSVERPDGSNFTLKIRSTKLEDSAMYFCASSEASGQSNQPQHFGDGTRLSIL.